One sample yielded the 23 T cell receptor beta chains listed below, sequenced in a study of response to subunit inactivated influenza vaccine. TCRdb fed the RT-PCR reads into MiXCR, producing one record per CDR3 protein. The sample shows about 540,000 distinct CDR3 sequences, around 25% of them seen only once. These data were also filed under a second study, of T cells expressing NK-cell markers. From that paper: 5'RACE template switching with UMIs generated TCR beta cDNA.

The sample in question was CD4+ T cells sorted from PBMCs, obtained approximately 13 days after vaccination. All receptors come from a man aged 50 to 59 who received an inactivated influenza vaccine.

Many counts were recorded for this clonotype. The chain joins TRBV7-9 to TRBJ2-1; D is unclear. V gave up 3 bases and J gave up 4 bases, with 13 bases separating them. This CDR3 comprises 15 residues. From germline, CDR1 is SEHNR and CDR2 FQNEAQ (reference sequence). CDR3 nucleotides: TGTGCCAGCAGCTTTCGCGAGCTGGGTTACAATGAGCAGTTCTTC. This translates into CASSFRELGYNEQFF.

The rearrangement joins TRBV5-1 to TRBJ1-4, with D possibly TRBD1 on 6 matching bases. CDR1 and CDR2 from the germline V gene are SGHRS and YFSETQ. The germline V and J ends were trimmed by 4 bases and 0 bases, with 19 bases remaining between them. The CDR3 loop spans 18 amino acids. CDR3 sequence (DNA): TGCGCCAGCAGCAACCGTCCCGGGACAAGAGCAACTAATGAAAAACTGTTTTTT. It is translated as CASSNRPGTRATNEKLFF.

This clonotype was counted many times. The chain couples TRBV12-2 to TRBJ1-6; the table's D call, TRBD1, has no DNA check behind it. TRBV12-2 is a pseudogene locus. The CDR3 totals 15 residues. This chain's CDR3 is CASRLHRDVDSPLHF. CDR3 coding DNA: TGTGCAAGTCGCTTACACCGGGACGTCGATTCACCCCTCCACTTT.

This clonotype was recorded a few times. The rearrangement uses TRBV5-5 and TRBJ1-2, with 7 bases fitting TRBD1. The ends lost 0 bases at V and 1 base at J; junction bases unmatched: 6. The length of the CDR3 is 16 residues. Germline V gene lookup returns CDR1 SGHKS and CDR2 YYEKEE (reference sequence). CDR3 DNA sequence: TGTGCCAGCAGCTTGGTTTTTGGGGACAGTAACTATGGCTACACCTTC. Translating gives CASSLVFGDSNYGYTF.

This clonotype was counted only a few times. This chain joins TRBV6-2 or TRBV6-3 and TRBJ2-7, with TRBD2 matching over 12 bases. The germline gives CDR1 MNHEY, CDR2 SVGEGT. This CDR3 region has 16 residues. Trimming took 2 bases from V and 5 from J; bases not matched to a gene: 7. The CDR3 DNA is TGTGCCAGCAGTTACCCACTAGCGGGGGGCCGGGACGAGCAGTACTTC. This codes for CASSYPLAGGRDEQYF.

This clonotype was detected only a few times. V and J are TRBV11-3 and TRBJ2-1, with TRBD2 matching 9 bases. The germline V gene has CDR1 SGHNT and CDR2 YENEEA. The CDR3 covers 17 residues. Losses at the gene ends were 1 base for V and 6 bases for J; bases not matched to a gene: 10. CDR3 protein: CASSLGPGLAGPNEQFF. In nucleotides, the CDR3 is TGTGCCAGCAGCTTAGGGCCCGGTCTAGCGGGACCCAATGAGCAGTTCTTC. The full variable domain, rest sourced from reference TRBV11-3 and TRBJ2-1, is EAGVVQSPRYKIIEKKQPVAFWCNPISGHNTLYWYLQNLGQGPELLIRYENEEAVDDSQLPKDRFSAERLKGVDSTLKIQPAELGDSAVYLCASSLGPGLAGPNEQFFGPGTRLTVL.

A few counts support this clonotype. V usage is TRBV29-1 and J usage is TRBJ2-5; 7 nucleotides align to TRBD1. The CDR3 runs 14 residues. V shed 5 bases, J shed 3 bases, and the junction held 9 bases outside the gene matches. Germline-derived CDR1 and CDR2 are SQVTM and ANQGSEA. CDR3 sequence (DNA): TGCAGCGTTCGACAGGGATCGGCTAAAGAGACCCAGTACTTC. This translates into CSVRQGSAKETQYF. The variable domain in full, with the rest retrieved from reference TRBV29-1 and TRBJ2-5, is SAVISQKPSRDICQRGTSLTIQCQVDSQVTMMFWYRQQPGQSLTLIATANQGSEATYESGFVIDKFPISRPNLTFSTLTVSNMSPEDSSIYLCSVRQGSAKETQYFGPGTRLLVL.

The CDR3 nucleotides are TGTGCCAGCAGTCGACAGGGCTCGAGCAATGAGCAGTTCTTC. This codes for CASSRQGSSNEQFF. This chain links TRBV5-4 with TRBJ2-1; 7 positions agree with TRBD1. Trimming took 5 bases from V and 6 from J; bases not matched to a gene: 8. The CDR3 has 14 residues. The V gene's germline CDR1 is SGHNT and CDR2 YYREEE (reference sequence).

The chain is built from TRBV5-1 and TRBJ1-1, with 8 nucleotides matching TRBD1. Germline CDR1 reads SGHRS; CDR2 reads YFSETQ. The CDR3 totals 16 residues. V lost 0 bases and J lost 4; bases outside the gene matches: 8. In DNA form, the CDR3 reads TGCGCCAGCAGCTTGGCCCCACAGGGGGGTAGCACTGAAGCTTTCTTT. It yields the protein CASSLAPQGGSTEAFF.

This clonotype was seen many times. The genes are TRBV7-3 and TRBJ2-3; D gene uncertain. V lost 3 bases, J lost 2 bases, and 6 bases lay in between. Germline CDR1 reads SGHTA; CDR2 reads FQGTGA. The CDR3 loop spans 13 amino acids. The CDR3 protein is CASSFGPTDTQYF. DNA for the CDR3: TGTGCCAGCAGCTTTGGTCCCACAGATACGCAGTATTTT.

This chain uses TRBV20-1 with TRBJ2-1, with 11 bases aligning to TRBD1. This CDR3 is built from 15 residues. Trimming removed 0 bases from V and 8 bases from J; junction bases left unmatched: 6. CDR1 DFQATT and CDR2 SNEGSKA come from the germline V gene (reference sequence). The DNA of the CDR3 is TGCAGTGCTAGAGATGCGGGACAGGGGGTCGATGAGCAGTTCTTC. Translating gives CSARDAGQGVDEQFF.

This clonotype has more than one count but fewer than ten. V gene TRBV12-3 or TRBV12-4 combines with J gene TRBJ2-1; D may correspond to TRBD1 or TRBD2 (6 bases each). This CDR3 is 16 amino acids long. Trimming shortened V by 7 bases and J by 0 bases, and 16 bases separated the two germline ends. CDR3 amino acids: CASTNWRGNSYNEQFF. DNA for the CDR3: TGTGCCAGCACCAACTGGAGGGGGAACTCCTACAATGAGCAGTTCTTC.

The rearrangement links TRBV3-1 to TRBJ1-2; 8 positions agree with TRBD1. The CDR3 is 14 residues long. CDR1 is LGHDT, CDR2 YNNKEL, per germline (reference sequence). The trim removed 1 base at V and 8 bases at J, leaving 6 bases unmatched. The CDR3 DNA reads TGTGCCAGCAGCCAAGGGACAGGGACGGGCGGCTACACCTTC. It translates to CASSQGTGTGGYTF.

The chain uses TRBV12-3 or TRBV12-4 and TRBJ1-1; D is uncertain. This CDR3 comprises 12 residues. The germline V and J ends were trimmed by 8 bases and 5 bases, with 12 bases remaining between them. The CDR3: CASRPRSTEAFF. The DNA of the CDR3 is TGTGCCAGCCGCCCGAGGAGTACTGAAGCTTTCTTT.

The chain combines TRBV25-1 with TRBJ2-3; the D is unclear. The germline CDR1 and CDR2 sequences are MGHDK and SYGVNS. This CDR3 contains 15 residues. The V gene lost 4 bases and the J gene lost 1 base, with 12 bases spanning the gap. The CDR3 here is CASSGGLGRTDTQYF. The CDR3 region has the DNA TGTGCCAGCAGTGGGGGTCTCGGGCGCACAGATACGCAGTATTTT.

The J gene is TRBJ2-1, the V gene TRBV6-5, with D possibly being TRBD1 (6 bases). CDR1 is MNHEY and CDR2 is SVGAGI in the germline V gene. V lost 5 bases to trimming and J lost 9 bases, with 26 bases between them. This CDR3 region has 17 residues. The CDR3: CASSHRGPGHERSEQFF. CDR3 bases: TGTGCCAGCAGTCACCGAGGACCGGGACACGAGAGGAGTGAGCAGTTCTTC.

The chain recombines TRBV3-1 with TRBJ1-3, with 7 bases matching TRBD1. Looked up from germline, CDR1 is LGHDT and CDR2 is YNNKEL (reference sequence). This CDR3 has 14 amino acids. V shed 1 base, J shed 4 bases, and the junction held 1 base outside the gene matches. Here the CDR3 DNA reads TGTGCCAGCAGCCAAGCAGGGGGAGGAAACACCATATATTTT. Protein sequence: CASSQAGGGNTIYF.

This clonotype was picked up a small number of times. The rearrangement uses TRBV4-3 and TRBJ2-5, with 9 bases that match TRBD2. Trimming took 0 bases from V and 4 from J; bases not matched to a gene: 6. Germline-derived CDR1 and CDR2 are LGHNA and YSLEER. There are 16 residues in the CDR3. CDR3 coding DNA: TGCGCCAGCAGCCAAGATCCGAGCGGGGGGAGAGAGACCCAGTACTTC. Protein: CASSQDPSGGRETQYF.

This clonotype was picked up a small number of times. The chain links TRBV20-1 to TRBJ2-1; D ambiguous. V was pared by 1 base and J by 1 base, with 11 bases between. The germline CDR1 and CDR2 sequences are DFQATT and SNEGSKA (reference sequence). The CDR3 is made up of 15 amino acids. The CDR3 DNA reads as TGCAGTGCTAGAGCGACACGTCCTTCCTACAATGAGCAGTTCTTC. It codes for CSARATRPSYNEQFF.

This sequence joins TRBV6-2 or TRBV6-3 and TRBJ1-5; 8 bases align to TRBD1. Losses at the gene ends were 6 bases for V and 6 bases for J; bases not matched to a gene: 7. Germline V gene data show CDR1 as MNHEY and CDR2 as SVGEGT. CDR3 length: 14 residues. CDR3 in DNA: TGTGCCAGCAGAGGACAGGGTCGGACTCAGCCCCAGCATTTT. Translating it yields CASRGQGRTQPQHF.

The chain joins TRBV4-2 to TRBJ2-2; 9 nucleotides align to TRBD2. Germline trimming cut 4 bases from V and 5 bases from J; bases unmatched to any gene: 8. The CDR3 covers 16 residues. Per the germline V gene, CDR1 is LGHNA and CDR2 is YNFKEQ. The CDR3 loop is CASSRAGTSRTGELFF. The CDR3 nucleotides read TGTGCCAGCAGCCGAGCAGGGACTAGCCGGACCGGGGAGCTGTTTTTT.

Only a few counts were recorded for this clonotype. The V and J genes are TRBV27 and TRBJ1-2, with a tentative D call TRBD1 (5 bases). This CDR3 has 14 amino acids. Per germline, CDR1 MNHEY and CDR2 SMNVEV (reference sequence). V lost 6 bases, J lost 5 bases, and 16 bases lay in between. Written as DNA, the CDR3 is TGTGCCAGCAGACACGGGACGATGGAGTATGGCTACACCTTC. Its protein is CASRHGTMEYGYTF.

The table lists this clonotype with a few counts. This sequence joins TRBV27 and TRBJ2-2, with TRBD2 identical over 13 bases. CDR3 length equals 18 residues. Germline V gene data show CDR1 as MNHEY and CDR2 as SMNVEV (reference sequence). After removal of 3 bases from V and 6 bases from J, the junction contained 10 bases not matched to a gene. CDR3 in amino acids: CASSLEAPTSGRAGELFF. DNA for the CDR3: TGTGCCAGCAGTTTGGAGGCTCCTACTAGCGGGAGGGCCGGGGAGCTGTTTTTT.